This entry lists 30 T cell receptor beta chains sequenced from one sample in a study of blood T cell repertoires in COVID-19 (dated by TCRdb to about 2020). The receptor library was made with the immunoSEQ multiplex PCR assay. TCRdb mirrors the immuneACCESS table, restricted to in-frame sequences. Some clones are absent from its copies; in checked studies, under half trace to an unresolved V gene, and the reason for the others is unknown. The sample table shows approximately 110,000 clones, and around 88% are seen once. The biggest ten clones account for about 1% of the sample. The sequenced sample was peripheral blood. These receptors were taken from a woman aged 45-60 years with active or convalescent COVID-19.

This chain links TRBV7-2 with TRBJ1-2; 8 nucleotides agree with TRBD1. Germline V gives CDR1 SGHTA, CDR2 FQGNSA. V was clipped by 4 bases and J by 8 bases; unmatched bases: 6. This CDR3 contains 13 residues. The CDR3, as DNA: TGTGCCAGCAGCTACGGGACAGGAGGAGGCTACACCTTC. Its protein product is CASSYGTGGGYTF. The full variable domain, in which reference TRBV7-2 and TRBJ1-2 provide the parts outside the CDR3, is GAGVSQSPSNKVTEKGKDVELRCDPISGHTALYWYRQSLGQGLEFLIYFQGNSAPDKSGLPSDRFSAERTGGSVSTLTIQRTQQEDSAVYLCASSYGTGGGYTFGSGTRLTVV.

This chain links TRBV9 with TRBJ1-1; D might be TRBD1 (6 bases). The V gene's germline CDR1 is SGDLS and CDR2 YYNGEE. The CDR3 covers 15 residues. Trimming pared 4 bases from V and 1 base from J, leaving 14 bases between. The CDR3 here is CASSPRQAENTEAFF. In DNA form, the CDR3 reads TGTGCCAGCAGCCCCCGACAGGCCGAGAACACTGAAGCTTTCTTT.

This clone was counted a single time. The genes are TRBV18 and TRBJ2-7, with 7 bases matching TRBD1. This CDR3 is 14 amino acids long. Germline-derived CDR1 and CDR2 are KGHSH and LQKENI. Unmatched junction bases numbered 4, after V lost 3 bases and J lost 2 bases. CDR3 region: CASSPGDSTYEQYF. The CDR3 DNA reads TGTGCCAGCTCACCGGGGGACAGTACCTACGAGCAGTACTTC.

CDR3 protein: CASTEDSLPYEQYF. CDR3 DNA sequence: TGTGCCAGCACCGAGGACTCACTCCCCTACGAGCAGTACTTC. The rearrangement joins TRBV7-9 to TRBJ2-7; tentative D call: TRBD2 (5 bases). V dropped 7 bases and J dropped 2 bases, with 15 bases sitting between them. Germline CDR1 reads SEHNR; CDR2 reads FQNEAQ (reference sequence). This CDR3 has 14 amino acids.

The chain is built from TRBV9 and TRBJ2-1, with D uncertain. V was clipped by 0 bases and J by 0 bases, with 7 bases between them. Germline V gives CDR1 SGDLS, CDR2 YYNGEE. CDR3 length equals 15 residues. The CDR3 nucleotides read TGTGCCAGCAGCGTAGGGCCTGGCTCCTACAATGAGCAGTTCTTC. Translated: CASSVGPGSYNEQFF. The whole variable domain, remainder taken from reference TRBV9 and TRBJ2-1, is DSGVTQTPKHLITATGQRVTLRCSPRSGDLSVYWYQQSLDQGLQFLIQYYNGEERAKGNILERFSAQQFPDLHSELNLSSLELGDSALYFCASSVGPGSYNEQFFGPGTRLTVL.

J is TRBJ1-5 and V is TRBV18; TRBD1 is a possible D gene (5 bases). This CDR3 comprises 14 residues. V was trimmed by 4 bases and J by 3 bases, leaving 10 bases between them. The germline CDR1 and CDR2 sequences are KGHSH and LQKENI. CDR3 coding DNA: TGTGCCAGCTCACTTTTAGGGGACAATCAGCCCCAGCATTTT. Translated: CASSLLGDNQPQHF.

In DNA, the CDR3 is TGCGCCAGCAGCCAAGATCAGCATCCGGGGTTAGGCGAAAAACTGTTTTTT. Its translation is CASSQDQHPGLGEKLFF. The V gene is TRBV4-3, the J gene TRBJ1-4, with D hard to call. Looked up from germline, CDR1 is LGHNA and CDR2 is YSLEER. The CDR3 is 17 residues long. V was trimmed by 0 bases and J by 8 bases, leaving 19 bases between them.

The chain uses TRBV7-9 and TRBJ2-1, with no clear D. This CDR3 comprises 14 residues. V lost 5 bases to trimming and J lost 4 bases, with 12 bases between them. Looked up from germline, CDR1 is SEHNR and CDR2 is FQNEAQ (reference sequence). CDR3 loop: CASSVGLRYNEQFF. The CDR3 DNA is TGTGCCAGCAGCGTCGGTTTACGTTACAATGAGCAGTTCTTC.

This rearrangement joins TRBV1 to TRBJ2-5; the D segment call TRBD2 is taken from the table without a DNA check. TRBV1 is an annotated pseudogene. The CDR3 spans 16 residues. CDR3 residues: CTSSHPLAGGRETQYF. The CDR3 DNA reads as TGCACCAGCAGCCACCCCTTAGCGGGAGGAAGAGAGACCCAGTACTTC.

This chain uses TRBV20-1 with TRBJ1-6, with D perhaps matching TRBD1 (6 bases). The germline CDR1 and CDR2 sequences are DFQATT and SNEGSKA (reference sequence). The CDR3 totals 15 residues. Between the trimmed V and J ends, which lost 3 bases and 4 bases, there was a span of 13 bases. The CDR3 sequence: CSASGQNDYNSPLHF. In DNA form, the CDR3 reads TGCAGTGCTAGTGGACAGAACGATTATAATTCACCCCTCCACTTT.

The CDR3 DNA reads TGTGCCAGCACCGGGAACCCCTACGAGCAGTACTTC. It specifies CASTGNPYEQYF. The chain couples TRBV2 to TRBJ2-7; a possible D gene is TRBD2 (5 bases). This CDR3 comprises 12 residues. Germline V gene sequence: CDR1 SNHLY, CDR2 FYNNEI. V shed 7 bases and J shed 2 bases, with 9 bases lying between them.

The rearrangement uses TRBV3-1 (or the pseudogene TRBV3-2) and TRBJ2-6, with D possibly TRBD2 on 5 matching bases. Trimming removed 6 bases from V and 0 bases from J, with 9 bases in between. Germline V gene data show CDR1 as LGHDT and CDR2 as YNNKEL (reference sequence). CDR3 length equals 15 residues. CDR3 DNA sequence: TGTGCCAGCAGTTTCGGGATCTCTGGGGCCAACGTCCTGACTTTC. It is translated as CASSFGISGANVLTF.

The V and J genes are TRBV5-4 and TRBJ2-1; TRBD2 agrees at 15 bases. The V gene end was trimmed by 2 bases and the J gene end by 6 bases; junction bases not matched to a gene: 3. The CDR3 length is 16 residues. The germline gives CDR1 SGHNT, CDR2 YYREEE (reference sequence). CDR3 nucleotides: TGTGCCAGCAGCTTAGGGACTAGCGGGAGGCTCAATGAGCAGTTCTTC. This translates into CASSLGTSGRLNEQFF.

The CDR3 nucleotides read TGTGCCAGCAGCTTAGCTGGTCTACAGGGGGATGAGCAGTTCTTC. Translated, it gives CASSLAGLQGDEQFF. The J gene is TRBJ2-1, the V gene TRBV11-3; 8 nucleotides agree with TRBD1. With 1 base clipped from V and 8 bases from J, the junction kept 7 bases outside the gene matches. The CDR3 consists of 15 residues. The germline gives CDR1 SGHNT, CDR2 YENEEA. Full variable domain (remainder filled in from reference TRBV11-3 and TRBJ2-1): EAGVVQSPRYKIIEKKQPVAFWCNPISGHNTLYWYLQNLGQGPELLIRYENEEAVDDSQLPKDRFSAERLKGVDSTLKIQPAELGDSAVYLCASSLAGLQGDEQFFGPGTRLTVL.

This chain links TRBV29-1 with TRBJ2-1; 7 bases fit TRBD2. This CDR3 is built from 14 residues. Per the germline V gene, CDR1 is SQVTM and CDR2 is ANQGSEA. V trimming: 8 bases; J trimming: 0 bases; junction bases outside the gene matches: 7. The CDR3 DNA follows: TGCAGCTTTTGGGAGGGAGTCTCCTACAATGAGCAGTTCTTC. It codes for CSFWEGVSYNEQFF.

This chain uses TRBV10-3 with TRBJ2-1; possible D gene TRBD2, 5 bases. The CDR3 covers 14 residues. The germline V gene encodes CDR1 ENHRY and CDR2 SYGVKD. V was cut by 4 bases and J by 6 bases, with 13 bases left in between. The CDR3 DNA reads as TGTGCCATCAGTGGGGAGTTTTTTGGCAATGAGCAGTTCTTC. Translated, it gives CAISGEFFGNEQFF.

This clone was recorded once. In DNA form, the CDR3 reads TGTGCCAGCAGTGGACAGGTGGACGGGACCCAGTACTTC. Its protein product is CASSGQVDGTQYF. The chain has TRBV6-1 and TRBJ2-5; TRBD1 is a possible D gene (6 bases). Trimming removed 4 bases at V and 7 bases at J, with 13 bases between. Per germline, CDR1 MNHNS and CDR2 SASEGT. The CDR3 is made up of 13 amino acids.

DNA of the CDR3: TGTGCCACCACCAAGGGAGGGTACAACTATGGCTACACCTTC. Its translation: CATTKGGYNYGYTF. The V and J genes are TRBV28 and TRBJ1-2, with no clear D. The V end was cut by 10 bases, the J end by 2 bases, with 17 bases between. Per germline, CDR1 MDHEN and CDR2 SYDVKM. The CDR3 extends over 14 amino acids.

J is TRBJ2-7 and V is TRBV6-1, with D possibly TRBD1 on 5 matching bases. The CDR3 extends over 15 amino acids. Per germline, CDR1 MNHNS and CDR2 SASEGT. V lost 5 bases and J 0 bases, leaving 14 bases between the germline ends. The CDR3 protein is CASSPQQDVSYEQYF. The CDR3 bases are TGTGCCAGCAGTCCTCAACAGGACGTCTCCTACGAGCAGTACTTC.

The V call is TRBV19, the J call TRBJ2-3; 8 bases line up with TRBD2. V was pared by 7 bases and J by 3 bases, with 9 bases of the junction left unmatched. Germline CDR1 reads LNHDA; CDR2 reads SQIVND (reference sequence). This CDR3 region has 15 residues. The CDR3 is CASKDSGSGTDTQYF. For the CDR3, the DNA is TGTGCCAGTAAGGACAGCGGGAGTGGTACAGATACGCAGTATTTT.

The chain uses TRBV2 and TRBJ2-3; D gene uncertain. This CDR3 comprises 12 residues. CDR1 and CDR2 from the germline V gene are SNHLY and FYNNEI. V lost 7 bases and J 3 bases, leaving 8 bases between the germline ends. DNA for the CDR3: TGTGCCAGCACCGGAGTTACAGATACGCAGTATTTT. Its protein is CASTGVTDTQYF.

For the CDR3, the DNA is TGTGCCAGCAGGAAATCCAGGGAATACAATGAGCAGTTCTTC. This gives the protein CASRKSREYNEQFF. This rearrangement joins TRBV27 to TRBJ2-1; a weak D match, TRBD1 (5 bases). V was pared by 6 bases and J by 4 bases, with 13 bases between. The length of the CDR3 is 14 residues. Germline CDR1 is MNHEY and CDR2 is SMNVEV (reference sequence).

The chain uses TRBV27 and TRBJ1-2; 10 bases agree with TRBD1. Losses at the gene ends were 2 bases for V and 7 bases for J; bases not matched to a gene: 10. This CDR3 spans 16 amino acids. CDR1 is MNHEY, CDR2 SMNVEV, per germline (reference sequence). The CDR3 here is CASSLIPGQGTRGYTF. CDR3 nucleotides: TGTGCCAGCAGTTTAATCCCGGGACAGGGGACGCGTGGCTACACCTTC.

The rearrangement joins TRBV6-1 to TRBJ2-3, with D possibly matching TRBD1 (5 bases). CDR1 is MNHNS and CDR2 is SASEGT in the germline V gene. CDR3 length: 17 amino acids. Trimming took 4 bases from V and 3 from J, leaving 20 bases between them. The CDR3 region is CASSGPDKRSITDTQYF. CDR3 in DNA: TGTGCCAGCAGTGGGCCGGACAAGAGAAGCATAACAGATACGCAGTATTTT.

The chain couples TRBV7-9 to TRBJ1-3; 8 nucleotides line up with TRBD1. CDR1 SEHNR and CDR2 FQNEAQ come from the germline V gene (reference sequence). The CDR3 is 17 amino acids. The trim removed 5 bases at V and 0 bases at J, leaving 9 bases unmatched. CDR3 sequence reads: CASSLGTGGSSGNTIYF. For the CDR3, the DNA is TGTGCCAGCAGCCTGGGAACAGGGGGTTCCTCTGGAAACACCATATATTTT.

This sequence joins TRBV11-2 and TRBJ2-7; TRBD2 agrees at 7 bases. Germline assignment: CDR1 SGHAT and CDR2 FQNNGV. This CDR3 has 15 residues. The CDR3 coding sequence is TGTGCTTCAGCGGGAATTAGGGCGCCGGGCTACGAGCAGTACTTC. This encodes CASAGIRAPGYEQYF.

This chain joins TRBV5-1 and TRBJ2-7; 7 bases are a match to TRBD1. The CDR3 runs to 15 residues. V was pared by 4 bases and J by 1 base, with 8 bases of the junction left unmatched. Germline CDR1 SGHRS, CDR2 YFSETQ. DNA of the CDR3: TGCGCCAGCAGCCCCACAGGACAGGCTTCCTACGAGCAGTACTTC. Translation gives CASSPTGQASYEQYF.

The genes are TRBV6-5 and TRBJ2-5, with TRBD2 identical over 12 bases. Germline CDR1 is MNHEY and CDR2 is SVGAGI. The CDR3 contains 15 residues. Trimming took 5 bases from V and 2 from J; bases not matched to a gene: 3. CDR3 in DNA: TGTGCCAGCAGTCTAGCGGGAGGGATTCAAGAGACCCAGTACTTC. This gives the protein CASSLAGGIQETQYF.

This rearrangement joins TRBV7-2 to TRBJ2-1, with 13 bases that match TRBD2. The CDR3 length is 16 residues. The germline CDR1 and CDR2 sequences are SGHTA and FQGNSA. Trimming at V came to 5 bases and at J to 8 bases, leaving 9 bases not matched to a gene. The DNA of the CDR3 is TGTGCCAGCAGCCGGACTAGCGGGAGCATTAGGGATGAGCAGTTCTTC. Translated: CASSRTSGSIRDEQFF.

The rearrangement links TRBV18 to TRBJ1-1; D gene unclear. Per the germline V gene, CDR1 is KGHSH and CDR2 is LQKENI. V was shortened by 3 bases and J by 3 bases, with 14 bases between the two germline ends. This CDR3 spans 15 amino acids. In DNA form, the CDR3 reads TGTGCCAGCTCACCCACAGCCTTGGTGGACACTGAAGCTTTCTTT. Translated: CASSPTALVDTEAFF. Full variable domain (rest looked up from reference TRBV18 and TRBJ1-1): NAGVMQNPRHLVRRRGQEARLRCSPMKGHSHVYWYRQLPEEGLKFMVYLQKENIIDESGMPKERFSAEFPKEGPSILRIQQVVRGDSAAYFCASSPTALVDTEAFFGQGTRLTVV.